This TCR beta chain was found in a study of blood T cell repertoires in COVID-19. For the study at large: Samples came from the United States, Italy and Spain, spanning acute and convalescent COVID-19. T cells, B-cell-depleted T cells, or PBMCs provided the cDNA or gDNA that served as material.

Source study methods: Amplifying reference gene primers gave estimates of nucleated cell counts. Method: immunoSEQ multiplex PCR; TCRdb's copy keeps in-frame clones and lacks some. The V and J calls and the clone size are those of that table, but D and trimming were determined from the DNA. In the table there are about 180,000 clones, around 89% of which are singletons. Sequenced input: peripheral blood. The sequence derives from a man aged 18-30 years who had recovered from COVID-19.

The CDR3 DNA reads TGTGCCACACACATGAACACTGAAGCTTTCTTT. Protein product: CATHMNTEAFF. V is TRBV6-5 and J is TRBJ1-1, with D uncertain. The length of the CDR3 is 11 residues. The V end was cut by 10 bases, the J end by 0 bases, with 6 bases between. Germline V gene sequence: CDR1 MNHEY, CDR2 SVGAGI.